The 26 T cell receptor beta chains below all came from one sample that was sequenced in a study of cytomegalovirus exposure and HLA in healthy donors. Profiling relied on immunoSEQ multiplex PCR, and the TCRdb table lists in-frame clones only, not all of them. The sample comprises 150,000 to 250,000 clones, 75% to 85% of which are singletons, and around 15% rests with the top ten. Sequencing used PBMCs. These receptors all stem from a woman aged 25 to 39 in good health and CMV-seropositive.

The chain links TRBV25-1 to TRBJ2-1; TRBD2 is a possible D gene (6 bases). CDR1 is MGHDK, CDR2 SYGVNS, per germline. V lost 6 bases, J lost 4 bases, and 10 bases lay in between. This CDR3 has 13 residues. CDR3 sequence reads: CASREGLYNEQFF. The DNA for the CDR3 is TGTGCCAGCAGGGAGGGACTTTACAATGAGCAGTTCTTC.

The chain couples TRBV5-1 to TRBJ2-7; a weak D match, TRBD1 (6 bases). Germline assignment: CDR1 SGHRS and CDR2 YFSETQ. Deletions cut 1 base from V and 3 bases from J, with 23 bases between. This CDR3 has 18 amino acids. CDR3: CASSLKETRGQRSYEQYF. CDR3 coding DNA: TGCGCCAGCAGCTTGAAGGAAACGCGCGGACAGCGGAGCTACGAGCAGTACTTC.

The rearrangement joins TRBV5-1 to TRBJ2-1; 14 bases line up with TRBD2. The CDR3 is 16 amino acids. CDR1 SGHRS and CDR2 YFSETQ come from the germline V gene. V lost 4 bases, J lost 2 bases, and 2 bases stayed unmatched. The CDR3 DNA sequence: TGCGCCAGCAGCCGACTAGCGGGAGGGACCTACAATGAGCAGTTCTTC. Protein sequence: CASSRLAGGTYNEQFF.

J is TRBJ2-7 and V is TRBV28; D is perhaps TRBD2 (5 bases). V was shortened by 8 bases and J by 0 bases, with 5 bases between the two germline ends. Germline V CDR1 and CDR2: MDHEN, SYDVKM. The CDR3 consists of 11 residues. The CDR3 DNA reads TGTGCCAGCGGGAGCTCCTACGAGCAGTACTTC. It translates to CASGSSYEQYF.

The chain carries TRBV5-6 and TRBJ1-2, with a tentative D call TRBD1 (6 bases). CDR1 is SGHDT, CDR2 YYEEEE, per germline. Trimming pared 4 bases from V and 8 bases from J, leaving 15 bases between. The CDR3 contains 13 residues. The CDR3 nucleotides are TGTGCCAGCAGCCCAAATACAGGGTTGGGCTACACCTTC. Amino acids: CASSPNTGLGYTF.

The V gene is TRBV5-4, the J gene TRBJ2-1, with D hard to call. Germline loops: CDR1 SGHNT, CDR2 YYREEE (reference sequence). Trimming cost V 1 base and J 6 bases, with 8 bases left between them. This CDR3 region has 13 residues. The CDR3 spells CASSLSASNEQFF. For the CDR3, the DNA is TGTGCCAGCAGCTTGAGTGCGTCCAATGAGCAGTTCTTC.

The CDR3 coding sequence is TGTGCCAGCAACCGGCAGGGGGCACTCAGCACTGAAGCTTTCTTT. Protein sequence: CASNRQGALSTEAFF. V gene TRBV2 combines with J gene TRBJ1-1; TRBD1 aligns across 8 bases. V lost 7 bases, J lost 4 bases, and 11 bases stayed unmatched. Germline assignment: CDR1 SNHLY and CDR2 FYNNEI. This CDR3 contains 15 residues. The full variable domain, rest sourced from reference TRBV2 and TRBJ1-1, is EPEVTQTPSHQVTQMGQEVILRCVPISNHLYFYWYRQILGQKVEFLVSFYNNEISEKSEIFDDQFSVERPDGSNFTLKIRSTKLEDSAMYFCASNRQGALSTEAFFGQGTRLTVV.

This clone was seen a few times. V is TRBV30 and J is TRBJ1-2, with a weak D call TRBD1 (5 bases). The CDR3 is 13 residues long. V lost 7 bases and J 0 bases, leaving 12 bases between the germline ends. Germline V gene sequence: CDR1 GTSNPN, CDR2 SVGIG (reference sequence). DNA of the CDR3: TGTGCCTCCCCGGACAAAGCTAACTATGGCTACACCTTC. Translating it yields CASPDKANYGYTF.

The genes are TRBV5-1 and TRBJ2-1; 11 bases agree with TRBD2. Unmatched junction bases numbered 12, after V lost 0 bases and J lost 4 bases. The length of the CDR3 is 19 residues. Germline lookup yields CDR1 SGHRS and CDR2 YFSETQ. The CDR3 nucleotides are TGCGCCAGCAGCTTGGAGTATAGCGGGAGGGCGACCATATACAATGAGCAGTTCTTC. This sequence encodes CASSLEYSGRATIYNEQFF.

This clone was observed once. This chain connects TRBV6-5 to TRBJ2-5; 11 bases are shared with TRBD2. Germline CDR1 reads MNHEY; CDR2 reads SVGAGI. This CDR3 has 16 amino acids. Germline trimming cut 2 bases from V and 3 bases from J; bases unmatched to any gene: 5. The CDR3 region is CASSYRRSGREETQYF. The DNA for the CDR3 is TGTGCCAGCAGTTACCGGCGTAGCGGGAGGGAAGAGACCCAGTACTTC.

This chain uses TRBV28 with TRBJ2-1; 12 bases map to TRBD2. The CDR3 loop spans 15 amino acids. CDR1 and CDR2 from the germline V gene are MDHEN and SYDVKM. The V segment lost 6 bases and the J segment 8 bases; nucleotides outside the gene matches: 8. The CDR3 nucleotides read TGTGCCAGCAGCCCCACTAGCGGGAGGACCGATGAGCAGTTCTTC. Translating it yields CASSPTSGRTDEQFF. Combining the CDR3 with reference TRBV28 and TRBJ2-1 gives the whole variable domain DVKVTQSSRYLVKRTGEKVFLECVQDMDHENMFWYRQDPGLGLRLIYFSYDVKMKEKGDIPEGYSVSREKKERFSLILESASTNQTSMYLCASSPTSGRTDEQFFGPGTRLTVL.

The rearrangement joins TRBV28 to TRBJ2-1, with D unresolved. The CDR3 totals 13 residues. V was cut by 6 bases and J by 6 bases, with 12 bases left in between. From germline, CDR1 is MDHEN and CDR2 SYDVKM. CDR3 in amino acids: CASSSVQSNEQFF. The DNA for the CDR3 is TGTGCCAGCAGCTCAGTACAGTCCAATGAGCAGTTCTTC.

This chain connects TRBV29-1 to TRBJ2-2, with a possible D match to TRBD1 (5 bases). Trimming took off 6 bases at V and 4 bases at J, with 15 bases between the two ends. The germline gives CDR1 SQVTM, CDR2 ANQGSEA. The CDR3 has 14 amino acids. The CDR3 bases are TGCAGCGTCATAGGGCAGGGTGCCACCGGGGAGCTGTTTTTT. This translates into CSVIGQGATGELFF.

The chain combines TRBV18 with TRBJ2-4; D is ambiguous. The CDR3 extends over 15 amino acids. CDR1 is KGHSH and CDR2 is LQKENI in the germline V gene. With 5 bases removed from V and 5 bases from J, the gap between germline ends came to 16 bases. The CDR3 DNA reads TGTGCCAGCTCAAACCGGGTCCTCGGAGAAAACATTCAGTACTTC. Its protein product is CASSNRVLGENIQYF.

The chain carries TRBV18 and TRBJ1-1; D gene ambiguous. Trimming removed 1 base from V and 6 bases from J, with 12 bases in between. CDR1 and CDR2 from the germline V gene are KGHSH and LQKENI. The CDR3 runs to 14 residues. CDR3 sequence reads: CASSPRAGSPEAFF. The CDR3 DNA is TGTGCCAGCTCACCACGGGCGGGCTCTCCTGAAGCTTTCTTT. Filled out from reference TRBV18 and TRBJ1-1, the complete variable domain reads NAGVMQNPRHLVRRRGQEARLRCSPMKGHSHVYWYRQLPEEGLKFMVYLQKENIIDESGMPKERFSAEFPKEGPSILRIQQVVRGDSAAYFCASSPRAGSPEAFFGQGTRLTVV.

Concerning this clone: The junction departs from the called germline gene at one end, perhaps through a read error. The chain uses TRBV7-9 and TRBJ2-3, with D perhaps matching TRBD1 (5 bases). There are 16 residues in the CDR3. Germline V gives CDR1 SEHNR, CDR2 FQNEAQ (reference sequence). CDR3 DNA: TGTGCCAGCAGCATAGGCGTAGACAGCCGCACAGATACACAGTATTTT. Translating gives CASSIGVDSRTDTQYF.

This chain's CDR3 is CASSEGRVRGGPQHF. The CDR3, as DNA: TGTGCCAGCAGTGAAGGGAGGGTGCGCGGAGGGCCCCAGCATTTT. The chain couples TRBV2 to TRBJ1-5; no definite D call. The CDR3 is 15 amino acids. The germline V gene has CDR1 SNHLY and CDR2 FYNNEI. V lost 1 base to trimming and J lost 9 bases, with 16 bases between them.

V usage is TRBV29-1 and J usage is TRBJ1-3; D might be TRBD1 (5 bases). Germline CDR1 and CDR2: SQVTM and ANQGSEA. Trimming took 4 bases from V and 0 from J, leaving 7 bases between them. This CDR3 spans 13 amino acids. The chain's CDR3 is CSVATDSGNTIYF. The CDR3 DNA reads TGCAGCGTTGCGACAGACTCTGGAAACACCATATATTTT.

The chain links TRBV5-1 to TRBJ2-3; D remains ambiguous. The V gene's germline CDR1 is SGHRS and CDR2 YFSETQ. The CDR3 runs 12 residues. V lost 3 bases and J 5 bases, leaving 7 bases between the germline ends. The CDR3, as DNA: TGCGCCAGCAGCTCCTACGAAGATACGCAGTATTTT. Protein sequence: CASSSYEDTQYF. Full variable domain (missing parts from reference TRBV5-1 and TRBJ2-3): KAGVTQTPRYLIKTRGQQVTLSCSPISGHRSVSWYQQTPGQGLQFLFEYFSETQRNKGNFPGRFSGRQFSNSRSEMNVSTLELGDSALYLCASSSYEDTQYFGPGTRLTVL.

The CDR3 DNA reads TGCGCCAGCAGTGAGGGAACAGGGGACCCCCCTCGCTACACCTTC. Translated: CASSEGTGDPPRYTF. The gene calls are TRBV5-1 and TRBJ1-2; 7 bases align to TRBD1. This CDR3 contains 15 residues. The V segment lost 5 bases and the J segment 9 bases; nucleotides outside the gene matches: 16. From germline, CDR1 is SGHRS and CDR2 YFSETQ.

The chain joins TRBV6-1 to TRBJ1-5; D uncertain. Germline-derived CDR1 and CDR2 are MNHNS and SASEGT. This CDR3 comprises 13 residues. V shed 0 bases and J shed 7 bases, with 7 bases lying between them. The CDR3 coding sequence is TGTGCCAGCAGTGAAGCGCAACTACAGCCCCAGCATTTT. It encodes CASSEAQLQPQHF.

The V and J genes are TRBV19 and TRBJ2-7, with 8 bases lining up with TRBD1. Germline V gene lookup returns CDR1 LNHDA and CDR2 SQIVND (reference sequence). This CDR3 region has 14 residues. V lost 6 bases, J lost 6 bases, and 10 bases stayed unmatched. The CDR3 reads CASSGTGLSSEQYF. For the CDR3, the DNA is TGTGCCAGTAGCGGGACAGGACTTAGCAGCGAGCAGTACTTC.

The table lists this clone with a count of one. This chain links TRBV6-5 with TRBJ1-2, with D uncertain. Between the trimmed V and J ends, which lost 7 bases and 0 bases, there was a span of 12 bases. The germline V gene has CDR1 MNHEY and CDR2 SVGAGI. The CDR3 is 14 residues long. The CDR3 is CASTRLGANYGYTF. The CDR3 DNA reads TGTGCCAGCACCCGGCTGGGAGCTAACTATGGCTACACCTTC.

The chain carries TRBV28 and TRBJ1-5; D not resolved. V lost 5 bases, J lost 2 bases, and 16 bases lay in between. The CDR3 runs to 16 residues. Germline V CDR1 and CDR2: MDHEN, SYDVKM. The CDR3 DNA follows: TGTGCCAGCAGTACCACATCTTCGAGGCGCAATCAGCCCCAGCATTTT. Translation gives CASSTTSSRRNQPQHF.

This chain connects TRBV4-2 to TRBJ1-1; D is uncertain. This CDR3 contains 14 residues. Trimming shortened V by 0 bases and J by 5 bases, and 10 bases separated the two germline ends. The V gene's germline CDR1 is LGHNA and CDR2 YNFKEQ. CDR3 in DNA: TGTGCCAGCAGCCAAGATACCGGGGTAACTGAAGCTTTCTTT. The encoded protein is CASSQDTGVTEAFF.

The chain links TRBV14 to TRBJ2-3; TRBD1 aligns across 8 bases. The CDR3 runs 14 residues. Losses at the gene ends were 2 bases for V and 6 bases for J; bases not matched to a gene: 4. The germline CDR1 and CDR2 sequences are SGHDN and FVKESK. In DNA, the CDR3 is TGTGCCAGCAGCCAACGCCCAGGGGGCGATACGCAGTATTTT. Its translation is CASSQRPGGDTQYF.